Below are 19 T cell receptor beta chains sequenced from a single sample in a study of blood T cells in healthy people across ages (dated by TCRdb to between 2015 and 2016). Library preparation employed 5' RACE. Sequencing used an Illumina HiSeq 2500. A second PCR of about 7 to 12 cycles was run with a J-beta primer mix and a sample-barcoded 5' primer. TCRdb redid the processing of the public reads, applying fastp at Q25 and MiXCR, and retained in-frame beta chains. Each entry merges the rows of one CDR3 protein and shows their most common DNA and genes. This sample holds some 290,000 distinct CDR3 sequences; roughly 27% were observed only once. The leading ten clones occupy 29% of the sample. What was sequenced was blood. These receptors were collected from a woman in her seventies in good health.

This clonotype was seen more than once but under ten times. The V gene is TRBV7-2, the J gene TRBJ1-4; possible D gene TRBD1, 6 bases. The CDR3 contains 19 residues. V lost 3 bases, J lost 0 bases, and 20 bases lay in between. Germline values: CDR1 SGHTA, CDR2 FQGNSA. Here the CDR3 reads CASSFRRGGTATTNEKLFF. CDR3 nucleotide sequence: TGTGCCAGCAGCTTCCGAAGGGGGGGGACGGCTACAACTAATGAAAAACTGTTTTTT.

The rearrangement uses TRBV2 and TRBJ2-1; D unclear. The CDR3 has 13 residues. Trimming shortened V by 4 bases and J by 9 bases, and 13 bases separated the two germline ends. CDR1 and CDR2 from the germline V gene are SNHLY and FYNNEI. This CDR3 is CASSGRLLAEQFF. The DNA for the CDR3 is TGTGCCAGCAGTGGAAGATTGCTGGCTGAGCAGTTCTTC.

This chain connects TRBV6-6 to TRBJ2-1, with 7 bases that match TRBD2. The length of the CDR3 is 16 residues. CDR1 and CDR2 (germline): MNHNY, SVGAGI (reference sequence). The J segment lost 0 bases and the V segment lost 4 bases, leaving 6 bases of the junction unmatched. Written as DNA, the CDR3 is TGTGCCAGCAGTTCCCTCTGGGGGGGCTCCTACAATGAGCAGTTCTTC. Residues: CASSSLWGGSYNEQFF.

This clonotype was counted only a few times. The V gene is TRBV12-3 or TRBV12-4, the J gene TRBJ1-6; tentative D call: TRBD1 (5 bases). CDR3 size: 15 residues. Trimming took 6 bases from V and 8 from J, leaving 17 bases between them. The CDR3 DNA reads TGTGCCAGCAGCCCGCTTGGGACCGAGCATTCACCCCTCCACTTT. Protein sequence: CASSPLGTEHSPLHF.

This clonotype appeared a few times. This rearrangement joins TRBV5-1 to TRBJ2-3, with 8 bases aligning to TRBD1. The V gene end was trimmed by 1 base and the J gene end by 6 bases; junction bases not matched to a gene: 4. The CDR3 sequence is 14 residues long. Looked up from germline, CDR1 is SGHRS and CDR2 is YFSETQ. The CDR3 nucleotides read TGCGCCAGCAGCTTGTCAGGGGGCGCGGATACGCAGTATTTT. It specifies CASSLSGGADTQYF.

A word on this clonotype: The junction shows a germline mismatch at one end, possibly a read error. The chain couples TRBV5-1 to TRBJ2-5; TRBD1 agrees at 8 bases. CDR1 is SGHRS and CDR2 is YFSETQ in the germline V gene. This CDR3 is built from 15 residues. The CDR3 DNA sequence: TGCGACAGCAGCACACGACAGGGGAGTGAGGAGACCCAGTACTTC. Encoded protein: CDSSTRQGSEETQYF.

This chain connects TRBV7-2 to TRBJ2-7, with 8 nucleotides matching TRBD1. Germline trimming cut 6 bases from V and 3 bases from J; bases unmatched to any gene: 7. This CDR3 has 14 residues. The germline V gene encodes CDR1 SGHTA and CDR2 FQGNSA. The CDR3 loop is CASSKGQAYYEQYF. The CDR3 nucleotides are TGTGCCAGCAGTAAGGGACAGGCCTACTACGAGCAGTACTTC.

The chain links TRBV24-1 to TRBJ2-5; possible D gene TRBD2, 5 bases. The CDR3 runs 16 residues. Germline CDR1 and CDR2: KGHDR and SFDVKD. V lost 4 bases and J lost 5, with 19 bases in between. The CDR3 spells CATSDRSRGLGETQYF. In DNA form, the CDR3 reads TGTGCCACCAGTGACCGGTCCAGAGGGCTGGGGGAGACCCAGTACTTC.

This clonotype was seen repeatedly, ten times or more. The rearrangement joins TRBV20-1 to TRBJ2-5; 10 positions match TRBD1. The length of the CDR3 is 14 residues. Germline V CDR1 and CDR2: DFQATT, SNEGSKA (reference sequence). After removal of 5 bases from V and 4 bases from J, the junction contained 7 bases not matched to a gene. CDR3 nucleotide sequence: TGCAGTGCTGTGGACAGGGGGGGTCGAGAGACCCAGTACTTC. It translates to CSAVDRGGRETQYF.

A note on this clonotype: A read error may account for a junction end that differs from germline. The chain employs TRBV5-1 and TRBJ1-1; 8 bases are a match to TRBD1. Germline V gene data show CDR1 as SGHRS and CDR2 as YFSETQ. The CDR3 length is 15 residues. The CDR3 region is CASSLRGQGTGKAFF. The CDR3 DNA reads TGCGCCAGCAGCTTGAGAGGACAGGGAACTGGGAAAGCCTTCTTT.

The chain carries TRBV7-9 and TRBJ2-7; 10 bases map to TRBD2. The V gene's germline CDR1 is SEHNR and CDR2 FQNEAQ (reference sequence). This CDR3 has 16 amino acids. The J segment lost 0 bases and the V segment lost 1 base, leaving 3 bases of the junction unmatched. As DNA, the CDR3 is TGTGCCAGCAGCTTAGGAGGGACTAGCGCCTCCTACGAGCAGTACTTC. It encodes CASSLGGTSASYEQYF.

This clonotype has at least ten counts. CDR3 loop: CASVDSTSYNSPLHF. The CDR3 nucleotides are TGTGCCAGCGTCGACAGCACCTCCTATAATTCACCCCTCCACTTT. This chain uses TRBV25-1 with TRBJ1-6; weak D call: TRBD1 (5 bases). CDR3 size: 15 residues. Germline CDR1 and CDR2: MGHDK and SYGVNS. V was clipped by 8 bases and J by 0 bases, with 11 bases between them.

The chain recombines TRBV5-5 with TRBJ2-1; the match to TRBD2 covers 11 bases. This CDR3 contains 14 residues. Germline CDR1 is SGHKS and CDR2 is YYEKEE (reference sequence). V shed 6 bases and J 5 bases; nucleotides not matched to a gene: 4. As DNA, the CDR3 is TGTGCCAGCAATAGCGGGAGGGGGCACAATGAGCAGTTCTTC. Its protein is CASNSGRGHNEQFF.

The rearrangement joins TRBV14 to TRBJ2-1; perhaps TRBD1 as D (6 bases). Trimming removed 8 bases from V and 7 bases from J, with 9 bases in between. CDR1 is SGHDN and CDR2 is FVKESK in the germline V gene. The CDR3 runs 11 residues. The CDR3 is CASGGWNEQFF. CDR3 nucleotides: TGTGCCAGCGGGGGCTGGAATGAGCAGTTCTTC.

The chain employs TRBV2 and TRBJ2-7; 11 nucleotides match TRBD2. V dropped 3 bases and J dropped 2; count of bases not matched to a gene: 9. This CDR3 has 17 amino acids. Germline V gene data show CDR1 as SNHLY and CDR2 as FYNNEI. The CDR3 DNA sequence: TGTGCCAGCAGTGATACCCCGGGACTAGCGGCTCCCTACGAGCAGTACTTC. Amino acids: CASSDTPGLAAPYEQYF. Filled out from reference TRBV2 and TRBJ2-7, the complete variable domain reads EPEVTQTPSHQVTQMGQEVILRCVPISNHLYFYWYRQILGQKVEFLVSFYNNEISEKSEIFDDQFSVERPDGSNFTLKIRSTKLEDSAMYFCASSDTPGLAAPYEQYFGPGTRLTVT.

This chain links TRBV7-6 with TRBJ2-5; perhaps TRBD2 as D (6 bases). The CDR3 spans 16 residues. From germline, CDR1 is SGHVS and CDR2 FNYEAQ. V was trimmed by 1 base and J by 14 bases, leaving 26 bases between them. In DNA form, the CDR3 reads TGTGCCAGCAGCTTAGGGCTTGGGAGGTACCAAGAGACCCGCTACTTC. This sequence encodes CASSLGLGRYQETRYF.

This clonotype appeared a few times. V is TRBV7-2 and J is TRBJ2-5; 8 bases align to TRBD1. The J call is in doubt because the DNA end fits TRBJ2-1 better. Looked up from germline, CDR1 is SGHTA and CDR2 is FQGNSA. The CDR3 loop spans 16 amino acids. CDR3 region: CASSGRVVTGVGEQFF. For the CDR3, the DNA is TGTGCCAGCAGCGGTAGGGTGGTGACAGGGGTCGGCGAGCAGTTCTTC.

The chain recombines TRBV20-1 with TRBJ2-3, with D unclear. Between the trimmed V and J ends, which lost 1 base and 0 bases, there was a span of 5 bases. The CDR3 has 13 amino acids. CDR1 and CDR2 (germline): DFQATT, SNEGSKA (reference sequence). The CDR3 sequence is CSARGRSTDTQYF. For the CDR3, the DNA is TGCAGTGCTAGAGGGCGGAGCACAGATACGCAGTATTTT.

The rearrangement joins TRBV10-1 to TRBJ2-1; D gene unclear. Germline CDR1 is WNHNN and CDR2 is SYGVQD (reference sequence). This CDR3 has 14 amino acids. Trimming took off 0 bases at V and 6 bases at J, with 9 bases between the two ends. CDR3 in amino acids: CASSESGRPNEQFF. The CDR3 coding sequence is TGCGCCAGCAGTGAGTCGGGCAGACCCAATGAGCAGTTCTTC.